The clone carrying this T cell receptor (beta chain) has just a few counts. Its antigen is currently unknown. Expressed TCRB transcripts were sequenced, since all the RNA that had been isolated was reverse transcribed. The table came from immunoSEQ multiplex PCR; TCRdb's copy has only in-frame clones and leaves some out. The sample has about 150,000 clones; about an eighth are singletons. This entry belongs to a study of beta chain features in type 1 diabetes. CDR3 size: 10 residues. Trimming stripped 5 bases from V and 6 bases from J, with 5 bases between. Germline CDR1 and CDR2: SEHNR and FQNEAQ (reference sequence). Study-wide findings and caveats: There was a moderate but significant shortening of TCRB CDR3s in all four CD4+ subsets of Type 1 diabetes patients. A pattern of fewer insertions and more deletions at VDJ junctions was seen in type 1 diabetes patients.

The sequenced sample consisted of central memory CD4+ T cells from blood. The gene calls are TRBV7-9 and TRBJ2-7, with D uncertain. The source of this sequence is a man aged 18 to 30 with type 1 diabetes. The CDR3 nucleotides read TGTGCCAGCAGCGGCCCCGAGCAGTACTTC. Translation: CASSGPEQYF. Drawing the rest from reference TRBV7-9 and TRBJ2-7, the complete variable domain is DTGVSQNPRHKITKRGQNVTFRCDPISEHNRLYWYRQTLGQGPEFLTYFQNEAQLEKSRLLSDRFSAERPKGSFSTLEIQRTEQGDSAMYLCASSGPEQYFGPGTRLTVT.